The T cell receptor (beta chain) under discussion was sequenced for a study of technical replicates of blood from a few donors. The V end lost 0 bases, the J end lost 6 bases, and 17 bases lay between the germline ends. Per germline, CDR1 SGHRS and CDR2 YFSETQ. This CDR3 spans 16 amino acids. Using immunoSEQ multiplex PCR, the repertoire was profiled, and TCRdb retains in-frame clones only, with some absent. The sample holds under 90,000 clones, just over 95% seen once. This TCR was sampled from a human donor in good health. Sample: T cells isolated from PBMCs. This chain links TRBV5-1 with TRBJ2-3; perhaps TRBD2 as D (7 bases). CDR3 DNA sequence: TGCGCCAGCAGCTTGGGTGAGGGGGGGGGCAGCGATACGCAGTATTTT. Its translation: CASSLGEGGGSDTQYF.